The 19 T cell receptor beta chains reported below all come from one sample, sequenced in a study of blood T cells in healthy people across ages. Alongside a J-beta primer mix, a sample-barcoded 5' primer served in a second PCR lasting about 7 to 11 cycles. Each CDR3 protein is one row after TCRdb ran MiXCR on the 5' RACE reads. Of around 1,900,000 distinct CDR3 sequences listed, around 40% were seen once; the top ten hold more than 20%. The sample was blood. These receptors originate from a human donor in good health.

The rearrangement links TRBV24-1 to TRBJ1-2; D might be TRBD1 (6 bases). The length of the CDR3 is 15 residues. Germline-derived CDR1 and CDR2 are KGHDR and SFDVKD. V shed 3 bases and J shed 6 bases, with 16 bases lying between them. The CDR3 bases are TGTGCCACCAGTGATGTACGTGGGACATCCGATGGCTACACCTTC. Encoded protein: CATSDVRGTSDGYTF.

The rearrangement links TRBV7-8 to TRBJ1-2; D remains unclear. V lost 1 base, J lost 4 bases, and 16 bases lay in between. CDR3 length: 16 residues. Germline V gives CDR1 SGHVS, CDR2 FQNEAQ. The CDR3 sequence is CASSLGRSGSSYGYTF. In DNA form, the CDR3 reads TGTGCCAGCAGCTTAGGTCGTTCTGGGTCGTCCTATGGCTACACCTTC.

This clonotype was counted only a few times. The chain combines TRBV12-3 or TRBV12-4 with TRBJ2-7, with D perhaps given as TRBD1 or TRBD2 (6 bases each). The CDR3 is 16 amino acids. V was clipped by 5 bases and J by 2 bases, with 19 bases between them. CDR3 amino acids: CASSPPGGRGTYEQYF. In DNA, the CDR3 is TGTGCCAGCAGTCCCCCCGGGGGCAGGGGTACCTACGAGCAGTACTTC.

This rearrangement joins TRBV20-1 to TRBJ2-4; D could derive from TRBD1 or TRBD2 (5 bases each). The J call is doubtful: the DNA matches TRBJ2-7 better. In germline, CDR1 is DFQATT, CDR2 SNEGSKA (reference sequence). The CDR3 loop spans 15 amino acids. The CDR3 region is CSAYLFRDLDGEQYF. CDR3 nucleotide sequence: TGCAGTGCGTACTTATTTCGGGACCTGGACGGCGAGCAGTACTTC.

For this clonotype: A much larger clone differs from this one at a single base, so this may be a read error. The rearrangement links TRBV7-9 to TRBJ2-1; 9 bases match TRBD2. This CDR3 spans 14 amino acids. In germline, CDR1 is SEHNR, CDR2 FQNEAQ (reference sequence). This CDR3 reads CASSIAGAHNEQFF. The CDR3 region has the DNA TGTGCCAGCAGCATAGCGGGGGCCCACAATGAGCAGTTCTTC.

This chain uses TRBV5-5 with TRBJ2-5, with 9 bases identical to TRBD2. The germline V gene has CDR1 SGHKS and CDR2 YYEKEE (reference sequence). CDR3 size: 16 residues. J gave up 3 bases and V 3 bases, and 9 bases lay outside the gene matches. The CDR3 DNA reads as TGTGCCAGCAGCTGGGAAGCGGGGGGCCTGGAAGAGACCCAGTACTTC. This codes for CASSWEAGGLEETQYF.

The chain is built from TRBV19 and TRBJ2-2; no definite D call. With 6 bases removed from V and 3 bases from J, the gap between germline ends came to 11 bases. The CDR3 runs 14 residues. Germline-derived CDR1 and CDR2 are LNHDA and SQIVND (reference sequence). The CDR3 DNA follows: TGTGCCAGTAGCCGACGCCTTGACACCGGGGAGCTGTTTTTT. It codes for CASSRRLDTGELFF.

This clonotype was detected only a few times. Germline is not matched at one junction end, which may reflect a read error. The chain has TRBV12-3 or TRBV12-4 and TRBJ1-3; D gene ambiguous. The CDR3 consists of 13 residues. This chain's CDR3 is CTSSRFPGNTIYF. CDR3 bases: TGTACCAGCAGCAGGTTCCCTGGAAACACCATATATTTT.

This clonotype was found a few times. CDR3 region: CSVEAPGLSEQYF. CDR3 bases: TGCAGCGTTGAGGCGCCGGGTCTCTCTGAGCAGTACTTC. This sequence joins TRBV29-1 and TRBJ2-7; D gene ambiguous. This CDR3 spans 13 amino acids. CDR1 SQVTM and CDR2 ANQGSEA come from the germline V gene. The V end lost 3 bases, the J end lost 7 bases, and 16 bases lay between the germline ends.

This clonotype was counted a few times. The chain uses TRBV6-5 and TRBJ1-2; no definite D call. The CDR3 loop spans 15 amino acids. V lost 5 bases and J lost 6, with 19 bases in between. The germline gives CDR1 MNHEY, CDR2 SVGAGI. For the CDR3, the DNA is TGTGCCAGCAGTAACCCCCCCGGGGATGACGATGGCTACACCTTC. This sequence encodes CASSNPPGDDDGYTF.

The chain recombines TRBV7-2 with TRBJ2-7; 9 bases align to TRBD2. Germline V CDR1 and CDR2: SGHTA, FQGNSA. The CDR3 covers 15 residues. The V gene end was trimmed by 5 bases and the J gene end by 4 bases; junction bases not matched to a gene: 9. The CDR3 protein is CASSIRGGADYEQYF. The CDR3 DNA is TGTGCCAGCAGCATACGCGGGGGGGCGGATTACGAGCAGTACTTC.

The chain couples TRBV2 to TRBJ2-5; D is uncertain. V lost 9 bases and J lost 5, with 13 bases in between. Germline V gene lookup returns CDR1 SNHLY and CDR2 FYNNEI. The CDR3 is made up of 12 amino acids. CDR3 in DNA: TGTGCCAGTCACCCCGAAGGGGAGACCCAGTACTTC. This sequence encodes CASHPEGETQYF.

This chain links TRBV9 with TRBJ2-7; D tentatively reads TRBD1 or TRBD2 (5 bases each). The CDR3 covers 14 residues. V was pared by 0 bases and J by 2 bases, with 9 bases between. Looked up from germline, CDR1 is SGDLS and CDR2 is YYNGEE. As DNA, the CDR3 is TGTGCCAGCAGCGTAGGGGGGAACGCCTACGAGCAGTACTTC. As protein: CASSVGGNAYEQYF.

The rearrangement uses TRBV10-3 and TRBJ2-1, with D possibly being TRBD1 (6 bases). CDR3 length: 15 residues. Germline V gives CDR1 ENHRY, CDR2 SYGVKD. Deletions cut 2 bases from V and 10 bases from J, with 18 bases between. CDR3 in amino acids: CAISEKAAGGGEQFF. The CDR3 DNA reads TGTGCCATCAGTGAGAAGGCGGCTGGGGGCGGGGAGCAGTTCTTC.

This clonotype was detected a few times. The rearrangement links TRBV7-9 to TRBJ1-2, with D unresolved. The germline V gene encodes CDR1 SEHNR and CDR2 FQNEAQ (reference sequence). Trimming left V 0 bases short and J 3 bases short, with 8 bases between. This CDR3 is built from 14 residues. CDR3 residues: CASSLAQYYYGYTF. As DNA, the CDR3 is TGTGCCAGCAGCTTAGCGCAGTACTACTATGGCTACACCTTC.

This clonotype has more than one count but fewer than ten. The chain uses TRBV7-9 and TRBJ2-1; 10 bases align to TRBD2. J gave up 7 bases and V 1 base, and 13 bases lay outside the gene matches. The length of the CDR3 is 18 residues. Germline values: CDR1 SEHNR, CDR2 FQNEAQ (reference sequence). This CDR3 is CASSLGHRSSGSYNEQFF. The CDR3 region has the DNA TGTGCCAGCAGCTTAGGACATAGGTCTAGCGGGAGTTATAATGAGCAGTTCTTC.

The chain combines TRBV12-3 or TRBV12-4 with TRBJ1-5; a possible D gene is TRBD1 (6 bases). Between the trimmed V and J ends, which lost 6 bases and 3 bases, there was a span of 12 bases. This CDR3 is built from 14 residues. CDR3 sequence: CASRQDRYNQPQHF. DNA for the CDR3: TGTGCCAGCAGACAGGACAGATACAATCAGCCCCAGCATTTT.

The V and J genes are TRBV4-1 and TRBJ1-4; TRBD1 might be the D (5 bases). Trimming stripped 3 bases from V and 1 base from J, with 9 bases between. This CDR3 has 15 amino acids. CDR1 and CDR2 from the germline V gene are MGHRA and YSYEKL. CDR3: CASSQVTVTNEKLFF. DNA of the CDR3: TGCGCCAGCAGCCAGGTGACAGTAACTAATGAAAAACTGTTTTTT.

The gene calls are TRBV11-2 and TRBJ2-3; D is perhaps TRBD1 (5 bases). Trimming took 3 bases from V and 4 from J, leaving 11 bases between them. Germline CDR1 SGHAT, CDR2 FQNNGV. The CDR3 is made up of 14 amino acids. CDR3: CASSLGQVSDTQYF. In DNA, the CDR3 is TGTGCCAGCAGCTTGGGGCAGGTCTCAGATACGCAGTATTTT.